The 18 T cell receptor beta chains in this list originate from one sample, sequenced in a study of T-cell memory formation after mild COVID-19. MiXCR was run by TCRdb on the 5' RACE reads, yielding one entry per CDR3 protein. The sample lists over 45,000 distinct CDR3 sequences; 25% to 30% were seen once. Material: PBMCs or a T cell subset sorted from them (not recorded which). The receptors stem from a man aged 18 to 35 who had mild COVID-19 (a few samples of this study predate the infection). Cell type and time point are not known.

The chain joins TRBV28 to TRBJ2-3, with 7 bases identical to TRBD1. In germline, CDR1 is MDHEN, CDR2 SYDVKM. With 6 bases clipped from V and 0 bases from J, the junction kept 3 bases outside the gene matches. This CDR3 contains 14 residues. The CDR3 protein is CASRRDSSTDTQYF. The CDR3, as DNA: TGTGCCAGCAGACGGGACAGCAGCACAGATACGCAGTATTTT.

In this sample, this clonotype turned up a few times. This chain joins TRBV6-5 and TRBJ2-1; 9 bases line up with TRBD2. The CDR3 extends over 14 amino acids. V was pared by 5 bases and J by 10 bases, with 9 bases of the junction left unmatched. Germline CDR1 MNHEY, CDR2 SVGAGI. CDR3: CASSLAGSVREQFF. DNA of the CDR3: TGTGCCAGCAGTCTAGCGGGAAGCGTACGAGAGCAGTTCTTC.

This clonotype was seen a few times. The V call is TRBV12-5, the J call TRBJ2-1; tentative D call: TRBD1 (5 bases). Deletions cut 3 bases from V and 3 bases from J, with 9 bases between. The CDR3 sequence is 14 residues long. Germline V lookup: CDR1 LGHNT, CDR2 FRNRAP. The CDR3 loop reads CASGLGVSYNEQFF. Here the CDR3 DNA reads TGTGCTAGTGGTTTAGGGGTCAGCTACAATGAGCAGTTCTTC.

By share, this clonotype counts as medium-sized. This sequence joins TRBV9 and TRBJ2-5; 10 bases agree with TRBD1. The CDR3 loop spans 16 amino acids. With V trimmed by 4 bases and J by 9 bases, 15 bases remained unmatched. Germline values: CDR1 SGDLS, CDR2 YYNGEE. The CDR3 DNA sequence: TGTGCCAGCAGCCCGGGACAGGGGTTTCTTACCGAGGCCCAGTACTTC. Translated: CASSPGQGFLTEAQYF. Supplemented by reference TRBV9 and TRBJ2-5, the full variable domain reads DSGVTQTPKHLITATGQRVTLRCSPRSGDLSVYWYQQSLDQGLQFLIQYYNGEERAKGNILERFSAQQFPDLHSELNLSSLELGDSALYFCASSPGQGFLTEAQYFGPGTRLLVL.

This chain joins TRBV13 and TRBJ1-2, with D possibly TRBD1 on 5 matching bases. Trimming left V 5 bases short and J 8 bases short, with 15 bases between. Germline CDR1 PRHDT, CDR2 FYEKMQ (reference sequence). This CDR3 region has 13 residues. CDR3 sequence (DNA): TGTGCCAGCAGCGCCGGGACTTCGGGAGGCTACACCTTC. This gives the protein CASSAGTSGGYTF.

The table lists this clonotype with a few counts. V gene TRBV4-3 combines with J gene TRBJ2-2; 9 positions match TRBD1. The CDR3 sequence is 16 residues long. V shed 0 bases and J 5 bases; nucleotides not matched to a gene: 4. The germline V gene encodes CDR1 LGHNA and CDR2 YSLEER. The CDR3 reads CASSQDGTGFTGELFF. CDR3 sequence (DNA): TGCGCCAGCAGCCAAGATGGGACAGGGTTTACCGGGGAGCTGTTTTTT.

The chain links TRBV2 to TRBJ2-3, with 8 bases matching TRBD1. The V segment lost 6 bases and the J segment 4 bases; nucleotides outside the gene matches: 3. The CDR3 length is 13 residues. Germline V lookup: CDR1 SNHLY, CDR2 FYNNEI. The DNA of the CDR3 is TGTGCCAGCAGGACAGGGGTATCAGATACGCAGTATTTT. Translating gives CASRTGVSDTQYF.

The rearrangement links TRBV6-6 to TRBJ2-1; no definite D call. CDR3 length equals 11 residues. From germline, CDR1 is MNHNY and CDR2 SVGAGI (reference sequence). V dropped 0 bases and J dropped 10 bases, with 4 bases sitting between them. The CDR3 loop is CASSYSGEQFF. CDR3 bases: TGTGCCAGCAGTTACTCGGGGGAGCAGTTCTTC.

The gene calls are TRBV6-5 and TRBJ2-1, with 15 bases that match TRBD2. Germline V gives CDR1 MNHEY, CDR2 SVGAGI. The length of the CDR3 is 16 residues. The V gene end was trimmed by 2 bases and the J gene end by 4 bases; junction bases not matched to a gene: 0. CDR3 sequence reads: CASSYGTSGGYNEQFF. The CDR3 DNA reads as TGTGCCAGCAGTTACGGGACTAGCGGGGGGTACAATGAGCAGTTCTTC.

This clonotype was seen a few times. The chain joins TRBV4-1 to TRBJ2-1; D is possibly TRBD1 (5 bases). The CDR3 covers 17 residues. Germline loops: CDR1 MGHRA, CDR2 YSYEKL. V dropped 1 base and J dropped 6 bases, with 19 bases sitting between them. The CDR3 DNA is TGCGCCAGCAGCCAAGGTCCTATAGGGGATTTTAGCAATGAGCAGTTCTTC. Translation gives CASSQGPIGDFSNEQFF.

This clonotype was detected ten times or more. The chain couples TRBV29-1 to TRBJ2-3; 9 bases are shared with TRBD1. Trimming took 7 bases from V and 4 from J; bases not matched to a gene: 6. The germline V gene has CDR1 SQVTM and CDR2 ANQGSEA. The CDR3 is 13 amino acids. The CDR3 here is CSGRDREPDTQYF. Here the CDR3 DNA reads TGCAGCGGGCGGGACAGGGAACCAGATACGCAGTATTTT.

This clonotype was seen a handful of times. The chain recombines TRBV6-5 with TRBJ2-3; 7 positions match TRBD1. This CDR3 contains 15 residues. The V gene's germline CDR1 is MNHEY and CDR2 SVGAGI. After removal of 5 bases from V and 1 base from J, the junction contained 6 bases not matched to a gene. The CDR3 loop is CASSAPGQRTDTQYF. The CDR3 bases are TGTGCCAGCAGTGCCCCGGGACAGCGCACAGATACGCAGTATTTT.

This clonotype was observed a handful of times. This chain links TRBV2 with TRBJ2-7; D is ambiguous. Trimming took 6 bases from V and 6 from J, leaving 6 bases between them. Germline V gene lookup returns CDR1 SNHLY and CDR2 FYNNEI. This CDR3 has 10 residues. The CDR3 region is CASRGSEQYF. For the CDR3, the DNA is TGTGCCAGCAGGGGTTCCGAGCAGTACTTC.

A few counts support this clonotype. The rearrangement links TRBV29-1 to TRBJ2-3; 13 nucleotides agree with TRBD2. CDR3 length: 18 residues. V lost 0 bases, J lost 3 bases, and 9 bases stayed unmatched. In germline, CDR1 is SQVTM, CDR2 ANQGSEA. The chain's CDR3 is CSVEEWTSGGRATDTQYF. The CDR3 DNA reads TGCAGCGTTGAAGAATGGACTAGCGGGGGCCGGGCGACAGATACGCAGTATTTT.

This chain's CDR3 is CASRRVGNEQFF. The CDR3 region has the DNA TGTGCCAGCAGGCGGGTCGGGAATGAGCAGTTCTTC. V gene TRBV7-9 combines with J gene TRBJ2-1; D perhaps matches TRBD2 (5 bases). Germline CDR1 and CDR2: SEHNR and FQNEAQ (reference sequence). The V gene lost 6 bases and the J gene lost 7 bases, with 10 bases spanning the gap. CDR3 length: 12 residues.

By share of the sample, this clonotype is medium-sized (0.01 to 0.1%). The chain is built from TRBV6-4 and TRBJ2-2; D gene unclear. The CDR3 covers 13 residues. Per the germline V gene, CDR1 is MRHNA and CDR2 is SNTAGT. Trimming stripped 2 bases from V and 3 bases from J, with 4 bases between. The CDR3 reads CASSDRDTGELFF. CDR3 nucleotides: TGTGCCAGCAGTGACAGGGACACCGGGGAGCTGTTTTTT.

There are a few counts of this clonotype. The chain has TRBV23-1 and TRBJ2-5; D gene unclear. TRBV23-1 is assigned to the ORF class and has an uncertain function. V lost 8 bases, J lost 2 bases, and 18 bases lay in between. The CDR3 is 15 residues long. The CDR3 DNA is TGCGCCAGCCCTGATCAGTTGAAGGTGCAAGAGACCCAGTACTTC. Translating it yields CASPDQLKVQETQYF.

This sequence joins TRBV7-9 and TRBJ1-4; 9 bases align to TRBD1. With V trimmed by 0 bases and J by 3 bases, 5 bases remained unmatched. Germline CDR1 is SEHNR and CDR2 is FQNEAQ (reference sequence). The CDR3 has 17 amino acids. CDR3 sequence reads: CASSLAGQGPANEKLFF. DNA of the CDR3: TGTGCCAGCAGCTTAGCGGGACAGGGCCCGGCTAATGAAAAACTGTTTTTT.